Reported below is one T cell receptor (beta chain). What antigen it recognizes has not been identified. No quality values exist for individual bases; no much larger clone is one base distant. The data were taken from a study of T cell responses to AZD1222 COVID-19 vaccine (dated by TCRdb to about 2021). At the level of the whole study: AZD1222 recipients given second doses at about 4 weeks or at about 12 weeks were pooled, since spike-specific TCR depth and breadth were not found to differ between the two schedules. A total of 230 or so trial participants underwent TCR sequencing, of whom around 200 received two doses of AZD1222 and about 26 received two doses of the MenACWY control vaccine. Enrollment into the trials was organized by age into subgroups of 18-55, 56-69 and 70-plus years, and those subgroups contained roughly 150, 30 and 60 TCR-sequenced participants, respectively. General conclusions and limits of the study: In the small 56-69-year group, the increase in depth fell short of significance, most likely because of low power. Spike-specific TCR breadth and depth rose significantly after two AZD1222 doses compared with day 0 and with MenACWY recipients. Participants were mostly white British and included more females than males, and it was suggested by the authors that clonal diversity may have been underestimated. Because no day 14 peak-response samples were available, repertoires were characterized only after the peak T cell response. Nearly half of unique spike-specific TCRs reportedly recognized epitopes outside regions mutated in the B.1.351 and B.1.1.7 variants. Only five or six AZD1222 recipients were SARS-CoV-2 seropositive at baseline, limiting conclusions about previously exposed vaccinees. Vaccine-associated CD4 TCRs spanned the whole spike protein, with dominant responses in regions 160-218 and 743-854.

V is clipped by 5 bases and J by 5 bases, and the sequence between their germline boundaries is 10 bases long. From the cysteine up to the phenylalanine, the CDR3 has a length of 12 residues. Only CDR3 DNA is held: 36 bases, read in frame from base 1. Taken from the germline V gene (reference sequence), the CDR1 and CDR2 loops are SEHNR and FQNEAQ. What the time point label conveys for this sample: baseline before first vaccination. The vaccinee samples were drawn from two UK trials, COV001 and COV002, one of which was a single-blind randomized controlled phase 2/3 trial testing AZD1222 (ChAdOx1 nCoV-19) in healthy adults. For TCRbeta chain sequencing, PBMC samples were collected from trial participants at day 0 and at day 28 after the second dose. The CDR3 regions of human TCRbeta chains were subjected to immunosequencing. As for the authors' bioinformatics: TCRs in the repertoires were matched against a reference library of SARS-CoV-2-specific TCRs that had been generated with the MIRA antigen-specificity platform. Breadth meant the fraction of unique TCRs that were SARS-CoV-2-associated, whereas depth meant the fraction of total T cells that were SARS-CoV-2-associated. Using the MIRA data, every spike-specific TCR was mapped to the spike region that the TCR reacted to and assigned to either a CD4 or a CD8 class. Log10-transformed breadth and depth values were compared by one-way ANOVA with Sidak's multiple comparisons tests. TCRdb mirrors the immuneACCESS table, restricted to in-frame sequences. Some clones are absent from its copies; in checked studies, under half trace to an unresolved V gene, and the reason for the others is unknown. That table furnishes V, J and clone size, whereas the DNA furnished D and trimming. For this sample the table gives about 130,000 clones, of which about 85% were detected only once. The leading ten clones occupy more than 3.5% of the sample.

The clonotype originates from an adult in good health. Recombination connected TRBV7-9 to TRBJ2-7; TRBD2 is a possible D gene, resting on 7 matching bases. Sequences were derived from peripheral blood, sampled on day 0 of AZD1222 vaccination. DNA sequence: TGTGCCAGCAGCCAAGGGGGGGACGAGCAGTACTTC. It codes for CASSQGGDEQYF. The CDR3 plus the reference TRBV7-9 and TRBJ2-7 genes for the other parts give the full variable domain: DTGVSQNPRHKITKRGQNVTFRCDPISEHNRLYWYRQTLGQGPEFLTYFQNEAQLEKSRLLSDRFSAERPKGSFSTLEIQRTEQGDSAMYLCASSQGGDEQYFGPGTRLTVT.